This T cell receptor (beta chain) was sequenced during a study of OX40 agonist ivuxolimab in advanced cancers. Study in general: Patients received ivuxolimab, an agonistic anti-OX40 (CD134) antibody. Hepatocellular carcinoma, melanoma, renal cell or head and neck cancer was diagnosed in the dose-escalation patients.

This clone was detected a few times. Here immunoSEQ multiplex PCR was the method, and the copy in TCRdb shows in-frame clones only, minus some. The top ten hold about 14% of the sample, which has around 34,000 clones, roughly three quarters seen once. The germline gives CDR1 SGHTA, CDR2 FQGNSA. The CDR3 totals 15 residues. Unmatched junction bases numbered 10, after V lost 5 bases and J lost 6 bases. Blood specimens came from baseline, cycle 4 day 1, and cycle 7 day 1. This chain connects TRBV7-2 to TRBJ1-5, with TRBD1 identical over 7 bases. This specimen consisted of CD4+ or CD8+ T cells sorted from blood, obtained in a trial of the OX40 agonist ivuxolimab. The TCR comes from an adult with an advanced solid tumor such as melanoma, head and neck, liver or kidney cancer. CDR3 nucleotides: TGTGCCAGCAGCGCGACAGGGCTGCCGCTTCAGCCCCAGCATTTT. It translates to CASSATGLPLQPQHF.